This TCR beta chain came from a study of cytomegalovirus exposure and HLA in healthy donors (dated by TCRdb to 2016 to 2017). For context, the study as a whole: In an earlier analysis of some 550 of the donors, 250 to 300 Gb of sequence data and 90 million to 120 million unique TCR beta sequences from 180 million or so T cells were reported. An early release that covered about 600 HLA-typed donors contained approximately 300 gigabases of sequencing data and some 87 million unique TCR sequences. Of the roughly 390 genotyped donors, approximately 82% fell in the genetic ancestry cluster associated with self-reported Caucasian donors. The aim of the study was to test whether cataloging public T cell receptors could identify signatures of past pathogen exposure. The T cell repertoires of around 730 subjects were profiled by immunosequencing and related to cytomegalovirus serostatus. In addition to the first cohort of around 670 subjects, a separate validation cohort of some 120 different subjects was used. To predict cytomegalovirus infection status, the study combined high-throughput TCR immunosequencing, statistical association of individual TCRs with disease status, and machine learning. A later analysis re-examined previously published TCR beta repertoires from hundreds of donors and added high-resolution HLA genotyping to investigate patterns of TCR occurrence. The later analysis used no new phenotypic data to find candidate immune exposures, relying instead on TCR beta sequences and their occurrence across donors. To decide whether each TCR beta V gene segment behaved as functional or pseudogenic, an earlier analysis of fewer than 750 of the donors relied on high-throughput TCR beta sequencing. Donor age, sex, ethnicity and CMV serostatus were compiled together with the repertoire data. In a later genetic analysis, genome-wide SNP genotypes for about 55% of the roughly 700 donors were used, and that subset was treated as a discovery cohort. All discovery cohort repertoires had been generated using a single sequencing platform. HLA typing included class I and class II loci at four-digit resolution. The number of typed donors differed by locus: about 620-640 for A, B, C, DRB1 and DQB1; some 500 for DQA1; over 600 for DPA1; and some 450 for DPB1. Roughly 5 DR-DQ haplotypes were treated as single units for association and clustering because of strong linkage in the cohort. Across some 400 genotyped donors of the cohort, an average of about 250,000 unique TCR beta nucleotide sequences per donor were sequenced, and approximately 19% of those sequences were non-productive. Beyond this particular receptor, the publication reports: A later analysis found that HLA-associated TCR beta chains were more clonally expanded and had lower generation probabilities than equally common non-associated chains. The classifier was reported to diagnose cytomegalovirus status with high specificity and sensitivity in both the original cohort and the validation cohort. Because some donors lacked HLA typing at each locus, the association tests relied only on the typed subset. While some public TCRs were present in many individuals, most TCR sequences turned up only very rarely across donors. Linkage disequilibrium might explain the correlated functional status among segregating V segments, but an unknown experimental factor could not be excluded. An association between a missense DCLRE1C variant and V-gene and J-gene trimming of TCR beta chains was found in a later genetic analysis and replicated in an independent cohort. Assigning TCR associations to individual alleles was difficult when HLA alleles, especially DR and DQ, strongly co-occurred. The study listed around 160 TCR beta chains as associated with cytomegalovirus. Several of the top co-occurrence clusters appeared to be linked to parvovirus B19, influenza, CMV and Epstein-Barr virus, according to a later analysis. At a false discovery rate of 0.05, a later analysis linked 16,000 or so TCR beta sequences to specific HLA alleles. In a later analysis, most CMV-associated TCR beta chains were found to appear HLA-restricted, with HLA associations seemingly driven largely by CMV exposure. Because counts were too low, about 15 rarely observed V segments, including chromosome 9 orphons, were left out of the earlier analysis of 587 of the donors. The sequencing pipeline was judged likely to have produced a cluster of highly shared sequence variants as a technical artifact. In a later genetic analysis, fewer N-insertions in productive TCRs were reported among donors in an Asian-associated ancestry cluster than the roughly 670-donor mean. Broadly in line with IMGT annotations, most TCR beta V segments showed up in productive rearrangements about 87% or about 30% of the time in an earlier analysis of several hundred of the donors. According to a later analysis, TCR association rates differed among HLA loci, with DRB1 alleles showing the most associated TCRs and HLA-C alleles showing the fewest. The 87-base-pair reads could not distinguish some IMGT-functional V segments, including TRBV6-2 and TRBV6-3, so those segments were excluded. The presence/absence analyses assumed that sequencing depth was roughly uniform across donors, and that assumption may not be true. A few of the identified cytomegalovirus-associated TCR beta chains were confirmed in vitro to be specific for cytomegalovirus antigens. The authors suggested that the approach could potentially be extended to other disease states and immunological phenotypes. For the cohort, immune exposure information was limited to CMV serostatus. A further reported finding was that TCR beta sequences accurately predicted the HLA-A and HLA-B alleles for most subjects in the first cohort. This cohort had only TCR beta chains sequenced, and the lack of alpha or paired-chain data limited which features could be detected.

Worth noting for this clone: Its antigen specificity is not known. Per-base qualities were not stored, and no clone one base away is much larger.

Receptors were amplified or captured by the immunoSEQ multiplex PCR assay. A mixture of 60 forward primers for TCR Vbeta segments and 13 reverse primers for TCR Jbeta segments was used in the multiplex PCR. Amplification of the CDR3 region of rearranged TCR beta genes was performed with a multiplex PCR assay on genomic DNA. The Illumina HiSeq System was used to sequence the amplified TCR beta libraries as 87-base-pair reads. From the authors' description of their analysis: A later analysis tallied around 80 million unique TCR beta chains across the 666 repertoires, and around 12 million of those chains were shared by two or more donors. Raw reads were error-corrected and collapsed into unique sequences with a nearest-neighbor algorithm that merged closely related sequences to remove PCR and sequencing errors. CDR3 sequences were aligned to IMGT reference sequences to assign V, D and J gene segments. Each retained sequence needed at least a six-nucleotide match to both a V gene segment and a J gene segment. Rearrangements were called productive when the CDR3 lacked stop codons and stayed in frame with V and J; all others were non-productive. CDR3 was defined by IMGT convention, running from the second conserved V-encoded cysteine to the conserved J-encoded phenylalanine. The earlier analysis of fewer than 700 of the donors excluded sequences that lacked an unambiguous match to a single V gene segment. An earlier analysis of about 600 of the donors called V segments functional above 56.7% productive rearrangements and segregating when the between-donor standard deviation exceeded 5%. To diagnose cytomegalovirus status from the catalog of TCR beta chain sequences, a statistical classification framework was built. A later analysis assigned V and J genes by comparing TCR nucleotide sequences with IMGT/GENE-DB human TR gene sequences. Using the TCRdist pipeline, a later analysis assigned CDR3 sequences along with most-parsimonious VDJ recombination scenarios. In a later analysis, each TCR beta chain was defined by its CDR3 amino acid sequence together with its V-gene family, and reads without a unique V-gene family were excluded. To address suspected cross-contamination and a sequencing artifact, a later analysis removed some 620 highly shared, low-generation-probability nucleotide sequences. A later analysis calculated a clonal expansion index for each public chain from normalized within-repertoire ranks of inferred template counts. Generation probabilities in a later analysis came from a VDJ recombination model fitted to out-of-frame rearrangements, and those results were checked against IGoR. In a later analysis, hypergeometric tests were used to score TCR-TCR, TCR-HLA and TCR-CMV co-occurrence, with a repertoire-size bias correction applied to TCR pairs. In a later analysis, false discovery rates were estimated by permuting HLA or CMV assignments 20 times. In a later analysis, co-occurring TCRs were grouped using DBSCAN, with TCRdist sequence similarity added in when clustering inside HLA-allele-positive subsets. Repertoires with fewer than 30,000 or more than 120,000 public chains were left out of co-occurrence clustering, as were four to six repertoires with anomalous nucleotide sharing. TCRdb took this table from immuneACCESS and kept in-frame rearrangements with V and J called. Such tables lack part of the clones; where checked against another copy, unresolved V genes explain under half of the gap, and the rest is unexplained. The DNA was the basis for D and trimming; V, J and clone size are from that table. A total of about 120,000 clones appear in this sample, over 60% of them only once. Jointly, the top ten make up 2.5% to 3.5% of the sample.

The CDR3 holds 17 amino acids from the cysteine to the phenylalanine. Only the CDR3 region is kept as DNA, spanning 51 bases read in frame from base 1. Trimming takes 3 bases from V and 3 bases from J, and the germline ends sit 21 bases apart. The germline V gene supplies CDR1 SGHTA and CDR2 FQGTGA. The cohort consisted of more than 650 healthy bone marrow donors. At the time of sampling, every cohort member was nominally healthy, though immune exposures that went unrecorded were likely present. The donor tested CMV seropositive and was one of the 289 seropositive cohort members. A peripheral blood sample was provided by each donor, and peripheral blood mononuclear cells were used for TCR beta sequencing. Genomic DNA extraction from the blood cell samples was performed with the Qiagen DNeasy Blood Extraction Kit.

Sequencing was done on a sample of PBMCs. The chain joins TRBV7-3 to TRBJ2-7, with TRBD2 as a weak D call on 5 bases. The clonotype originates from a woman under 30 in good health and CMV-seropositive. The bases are TGTGCCAGCAGCTTCGAGGACTCCTCGTGCCCTTACTACGAGCAGTACTTC. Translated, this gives CASSFEDSSCPYYEQYF.